These 21 T cell receptor beta chains came from one sample sequenced in a study of blood T cells in healthy people across ages. A sample-barcoded 5' primer and a J-beta primer mix were used in a second PCR of roughly 6 to 11 cycles. MiXCR, run by TCRdb on the 5' RACE reads, gives a single entry per CDR3 protein. Seen here are over a million distinct CDR3 sequences, around 40% observed once, and the top ten hold more than 4%. Sequenced sample: blood. The receptors were gathered from a woman aged 18-30 years in good health.

As concerns this clonotype: One end of the junction varies from germline; a read error may be responsible. V is TRBV7-9 and J is TRBJ1-2; TRBD1 matches 7 bases. This CDR3 is built from 14 residues. CDR1 and CDR2 (germline): SEHNR, FQNEAQ (reference sequence). DNA of the CDR3: TGTGCCAGCAGCCAGGGACAGACGTACTACGGCTACACCTTT. It translates to CASSQGQTYYGYTF. The full variable domain, in which reference TRBV7-9 and TRBJ1-2 provide the parts outside the CDR3, is DTGVSQNPRHKITKRGQNVTFRCDPISEHNRLYWYRQTLGQGPEFLTYFQNEAQLEKSRLLSDRFSAERPKGSFSTLEIQRTEQGDSAMYLCASSQGQTYYGYTFGSGTRLTVV.

V is TRBV5-5 and J is TRBJ1-5, with D possibly matching TRBD1 (5 bases). This CDR3 is built from 14 residues. Germline V CDR1 and CDR2: SGHKS, YYEKEE (reference sequence). V lost 3 bases to trimming and J lost 1 base, with 8 bases between them. CDR3: CASSWDLSNQPQHF. The CDR3, as DNA: TGTGCCAGCAGCTGGGACCTAAGCAATCAGCCCCAGCATTTT.

The J gene is TRBJ1-1, the V gene TRBV29-1; 7 positions match TRBD1. The CDR3 is made up of 12 amino acids. Germline V gene data show CDR1 as SQVTM and CDR2 as ANQGSEA. Here the CDR3 reads CSAGTENTEAFF. In DNA form, the CDR3 reads TGCAGTGCCGGGACAGAGAACACTGAAGCTTTCTTT.

This clonotype has just a few counts. V is TRBV29-1 and J is TRBJ1-1; D is unclear. CDR1 is SQVTM, CDR2 ANQGSEA, per germline. The V and J ends lost 3 bases and 6 bases respectively, with 17 bases between them. CDR3 length equals 14 residues. CDR3 nucleotide sequence: TGCAGCGTTGATGTTTTTGAAGTTAGGGCTGAAGCTTTCTTT. Residues: CSVDVFEVRAEAFF.

In this sample, this clonotype turned up a few times. This chain joins TRBV2 and TRBJ2-7, with D tentatively TRBD2 (5 bases). The CDR3 consists of 12 residues. CDR1 SNHLY and CDR2 FYNNEI come from the germline V gene. V was clipped by 10 bases and J by 7 bases, with 17 bases between them. The CDR3: CATTLFRGEQYF. The CDR3 nucleotides read TGTGCCACTACTCTTTTCCGCGGGGAGCAGTACTTC. Looking up the rest from reference TRBV2 and TRBJ2-7 gives the full variable domain: EPEVTQTPSHQVTQMGQEVILRCVPISNHLYFYWYRQILGQKVEFLVSFYNNEISEKSEIFDDQFSVERPDGSNFTLKIRSTKLEDSAMYFCATTLFRGEQYFGPGTRLTVT.

In the case of this clonotype: A much larger clone lies one base from this, so it may be a read error. The chain couples TRBV29-1 to TRBJ2-1, with 9 bases that match TRBD2. The end of the DNA is better explained by TRBJ2-7, so the J call may be wrong. This CDR3 has 14 amino acids. Germline V gene sequence: CDR1 SQVTM, CDR2 ANQGSEA. For the CDR3, the DNA is TGCAGCGTTAGAAGCGGGAGGTCATACAATGAGCAGTACTTC. It translates to CSVRSGRSYNEQYF.

This clonotype was detected a few times. The chain employs TRBV27 and TRBJ2-1; TRBD2 is a possible D gene (5 bases). Germline V gene data show CDR1 as MNHEY and CDR2 as SMNVEV (reference sequence). Trimming cost V 1 base and J 8 bases, with 21 bases left between them. The CDR3 covers 17 residues. In nucleotides, the CDR3 is TGTGCCAGCAGTTTATACCCCCATCGCTTCGTGCGGGATGAGCAGTTCTTC. Translated: CASSLYPHRFVRDEQFF.

The CDR3 DNA follows: TGTGCCAGCAGCTCCGACGGATTCCAAGAGACCCAGTACTTC. Protein product: CASSSDGFQETQYF. The rearrangement links TRBV7-9 to TRBJ2-5; D is unclear. This CDR3 comprises 14 residues. The V end was cut by 4 bases, the J end by 1 base, with 10 bases between. Per germline, CDR1 SEHNR and CDR2 FQNEAQ (reference sequence).

The V and J genes are TRBV4-3 and TRBJ2-7, with 7 positions matching TRBD1. The CDR3 extends over 15 amino acids. Germline CDR1 reads LGHNA; CDR2 reads YSLEER. The J segment lost 1 base and the V segment lost 0 bases, leaving 3 bases of the junction unmatched. CDR3 sequence: CASSQDYRGSYEQYF. Written as DNA, the CDR3 is TGCGCCAGCAGCCAAGACTACAGGGGATCCTACGAGCAGTACTTC.

This clonotype came up many times. V gene TRBV7-3 combines with J gene TRBJ2-1; the D is unclear. V was clipped by 4 bases and J by 4 bases, with 14 bases between them. CDR1 and CDR2 (germline): SGHTA, FQGTGA. This CDR3 is 15 amino acids long. CDR3 sequence: CASSSSNGMYNEQFF. CDR3 nucleotides: TGTGCCAGCAGCTCGTCAAACGGCATGTACAATGAGCAGTTCTTC.

The chain links TRBV5-1 to TRBJ2-7; 10 nucleotides align to TRBD1. Germline CDR1 reads SGHRS; CDR2 reads YFSETQ. The V segment lost 3 bases and the J segment 5 bases; nucleotides outside the gene matches: 8. The CDR3 has 15 residues. This chain's CDR3 is CASSSRQGAMNEQYF. The CDR3 nucleotides read TGCGCCAGCAGCTCACGACAGGGGGCTATGAACGAGCAGTACTTC.

There are a few counts of this clonotype. The chain recombines TRBV20-1 with TRBJ1-6; TRBD1 matches at 10 bases. The CDR3 has 14 residues. The germline CDR1 and CDR2 sequences are DFQATT and SNEGSKA (reference sequence). J gave up 5 bases and V 6 bases, and 4 bases lay outside the gene matches. The CDR3 region is CSALTGGHNSPLHF. CDR3 nucleotides: TGCAGTGCCCTGACAGGGGGCCATAATTCACCCCTCCACTTT.

This clonotype was picked up a small number of times. The gene calls are TRBV6-1 and TRBJ1-6; tentatively, D is TRBD1 (5 bases). Trimming stripped 5 bases from V and 8 bases from J, with 16 bases between. There are 15 residues in the CDR3. Germline assignment: CDR1 MNHNS and CDR2 SASEGT. CDR3 sequence (DNA): TGTGCCAGCAGTAGAGTCGGGGCAAAGGATTCACCCCTCCACTTT. Amino acid sequence: CASSRVGAKDSPLHF.

The V call is TRBV20-1, the J call TRBJ2-1; D unresolved. The CDR3 loop spans 14 amino acids. Trimming took 6 bases from V and 6 from J, leaving 18 bases between them. Germline V gives CDR1 DFQATT, CDR2 SNEGSKA (reference sequence). CDR3 protein: CSAPYVPNGNEQFF. The DNA of the CDR3 is TGCAGTGCGCCTTATGTCCCCAATGGCAATGAGCAGTTCTTC.

The CDR3 DNA reads as TGTGCCAGCAAGGAGGATTTAGACTATGGCTACACCTTC. This sequence encodes CASKEDLDYGYTF. The chain recombines TRBV12-3 or TRBV12-4 with TRBJ1-2; the D is unclear. The CDR3 has 13 amino acids. The V and J ends lost 7 bases and 3 bases respectively, with 12 bases between them.

This clonotype was seen a handful of times. The chain combines TRBV11-2 with TRBJ2-1; D gene unclear. Trimming left V 1 base short and J 1 base short, with 8 bases between. Per germline, CDR1 SGHAT and CDR2 FQNNGV. The CDR3 sequence is 15 residues long. In DNA, the CDR3 is TGTGCCAGCAGCTTAGGTCGACGTTCCTACAATGAGCAGTTCTTC. This sequence encodes CASSLGRRSYNEQFF.

This chain connects TRBV27 to TRBJ2-3; 8 positions match TRBD2. Germline V gene data show CDR1 as MNHEY and CDR2 as SMNVEV (reference sequence). Trimming took 5 bases from V and 4 from J; bases not matched to a gene: 2. This CDR3 is 13 amino acids long. CDR3 nucleotide sequence: TGTGCCAGCAGTGGACTAGCAGCAGATACGCAGTATTTT. Amino acids: CASSGLAADTQYF.

The chain is built from TRBV30 and TRBJ2-1; D not certain. Deletions cut 1 base from V and 8 bases from J, with 3 bases between. The CDR3 covers 10 residues. Germline V CDR1 and CDR2: GTSNPN, SVGIG (reference sequence). This CDR3 reads CAWSAHEQFF. CDR3 bases: TGTGCCTGGAGTGCCCATGAGCAGTTCTTC.

This clonotype was counted at least ten times. The chain uses TRBV7-2 and TRBJ2-3, with 7 bases matching TRBD2. V shed 3 bases, J shed 0 bases, and the junction held 0 bases outside the gene matches. The CDR3 length is 14 residues. Germline V gives CDR1 SGHTA, CDR2 FQGNSA. This CDR3 reads CASSFSGSTDTQYF. CDR3 DNA: TGTGCCAGCAGCTTTAGCGGGAGCACAGATACGCAGTATTTT.

The V call is TRBV10-3, the J call TRBJ2-3, with D tentatively TRBD1 (5 bases). This CDR3 spans 14 amino acids. V lost 2 bases to trimming and J lost 0 bases, with 6 bases between them. Germline CDR1 reads ENHRY; CDR2 reads SYGVKD. CDR3 nucleotides: TGTGCCATCAGTGAGGGGGCTAGCACAGATACGCAGTATTTT. Amino acids: CAISEGASTDTQYF.

This clonotype was recorded a few times. The chain combines TRBV4-1 with TRBJ2-7; the D is unclear. The germline V and J ends were trimmed by 2 bases and 7 bases, with 12 bases remaining between them. CDR1 MGHRA and CDR2 YSYEKL come from the germline V gene. The CDR3 is 13 residues long. The CDR3 spells CASSQRTLLEQYF. The CDR3 coding sequence is TGCGCCAGCAGCCAAAGGACCCTCTTAGAGCAGTACTTC.